Listed below are T cell receptor beta chains from one sample, sequenced in a study of T-cell reconstitution after alpha-beta-depleted transplantation in children. TCRdb called the PCR reads again in MiXCR, with one record for every CDR3 protein. The table records under 60,000 distinct CDR3 sequences, over 4.5% of them present only once. Sample: PBMCs, mostly from graft donor cells, taken 60 days after TCRalphabeta/CD19-depleted stem cell transplant. These receptors came from a female patient under 10 years old who had a stem cell transplant for aplastic anemia, so the T cells may come from the graft donor. CDR3s include the opening cysteine and the closing phenylalanine or tryptophan. A D gene is named only where the DNA matches it firmly. The size entry gives how often the clone was seen (once, few, many) or a class if it is expanded.

>TRBJ2-3|TRBV5-4|.|many
CASSLEPTQLLPDTQYF
TGTGCCAGCAGCTTGGAACCGACCCAACTCCTACCAGATACGCAGTATTTT
>TRBJ2-7|TRBV20-1|TRBD1|many
CSASDQGGNMGEQYF
TGCAGTGCTTCTGACCAAGGGGGCAATATGGGCGAGCAGTACTTC
>TRBJ2-1|TRBV11-2|TRBD1|many
CASSFGQGIEQFF
TGTGCCAGCAGCTTCGGACAGGGAATTGAGCAGTTCTTC
>TRBJ2-5|TRBV20-1|.|many
CSAQPGTFVYETQYF
TGCAGTGCCCAGCCTGGGACCTTTGTCTACGAGACCCAGTACTTC
>TRBJ2-5|TRBV7-2|.|many
CASSLAGGGWETQYF
TGTGCCAGCAGCTTAGCAGGGGGAGGATGGGAGACCCAGTACTTC
>TRBJ2-3|TRBV28|.|many
CASSSPSGSSNTQYF
TGTGCCAGCAGTTCTCCCAGCGGGTCCTCAAATACGCAGTATTTT
>TRBJ2-7|TRBV14|TRBD2|few
CASSPGLAGWRQYF
TGTGCCAGCAGCCCGGGACTAGCGGGATGGAGGCAGTACTTC
>TRBJ2-3|TRBV12-3/TRBV12-4|.|many
CASSRSLDTQYF
TGTGCCAGCTCCAGGAGCTTGGATACGCAGTATTTT
>TRBJ2-2|TRBV6-6|.|many
CASRTGNTGELFF
TGTGCCAGCAGAACAGGGAACACCGGGGAGCTGTTTTTT
>TRBJ1-1|TRBV6-6|.|many
CASTIGGDNTEAFF
TGTGCCAGCACCATTGGGGGTGATAACACTGAAGCTTTCTTT